The next 14 T cell receptor beta chains were all read from a single sample in a study of cytomegalovirus exposure and HLA in healthy donors. PCR used 60 Vbeta primers and 13 Jbeta primers. TCRdb keeps only in-frame clones here, not all; method: immunoSEQ multiplex PCR. The sample has under 300,000 clones; around 81% are singletons. The sequenced sample was PBMCs. These receptors were taken from a woman aged 55-69 years in good health and CMV-seropositive.

The chain links TRBV7-9 to TRBJ2-3; tentatively, D is TRBD2 (6 bases). The CDR3 extends over 14 amino acids. The germline CDR1 and CDR2 sequences are SEHNR and FQNEAQ (reference sequence). Deletions cut 2 bases from V and 5 bases from J, with 11 bases between. The CDR3 protein is CASSLRAAGDTQYF. CDR3 DNA sequence: TGTGCCAGCAGCTTAAGGGCAGCGGGAGATACGCAGTATTTT.

CDR3 nucleotides: TGTGCCAGTAGTATGACAGGGCGGTTGGGCGGGGAGCTGTTTTTT. Its translation is CASSMTGRLGGELFF. The J gene is TRBJ2-2, the V gene TRBV19; TRBD1 matches at 7 bases. The germline V gene encodes CDR1 LNHDA and CDR2 SQIVND (reference sequence). The CDR3 spans 15 residues. J was trimmed by 7 bases and V by 3 bases; bases with no gene match: 8.

The rearrangement uses TRBV4-1 and TRBJ1-5, with D perhaps matching TRBD1 (6 bases). This CDR3 contains 15 residues. Trimming pared 4 bases from V and 6 bases from J, leaving 16 bases between. Germline assignment: CDR1 MGHRA and CDR2 YSYEKL. The CDR3 DNA follows: TGCGCCAGCAGCCGGTCACAGGGTCCAAGTCAGCCCCAGCATTTT. It codes for CASSRSQGPSQPQHF.

There are a few counts of this clone. This sequence joins TRBV11-3 and TRBJ2-2; 11 bases agree with TRBD2. Losses at the gene ends were 0 bases for V and 4 bases for J; bases not matched to a gene: 4. The CDR3 consists of 17 residues. CDR1 and CDR2 from the germline V gene are SGHNT and YENEEA. The CDR3 sequence is CASSLDRLAGTTGELFF. CDR3 nucleotide sequence: TGTGCCAGCAGCTTAGATCGACTAGCGGGAACCACCGGGGAGCTGTTTTTT.

The chain links TRBV19 to TRBJ1-4; D call uncertain. Trimming removed 5 bases from V and 5 bases from J, with 9 bases in between. Germline CDR1 and CDR2: LNHDA and SQIVND (reference sequence). The CDR3 extends over 13 amino acids. For the CDR3, the DNA is TGTGCCAGTAGTGTGGCTTACAATGAAAAACTGTTTTTT. It is translated as CASSVAYNEKLFF.

The gene calls are TRBV9 and TRBJ1-4; 7 nucleotides align to TRBD1. V lost 0 bases, J lost 3 bases, and 5 bases stayed unmatched. Germline CDR1 reads SGDLS; CDR2 reads YYNGEE. The CDR3 spans 16 residues. CDR3 in amino acids: CASSVGTGVSNEKLFF. The DNA for the CDR3 is TGTGCCAGCAGCGTAGGAACAGGGGTCTCTAATGAAAAACTGTTTTTT.

The V call is TRBV6-5, the J call TRBJ1-5; D remains ambiguous. CDR1 MNHEY and CDR2 SVGAGI come from the germline V gene. V lost 5 bases and J lost 4, with 12 bases in between. CDR3 length equals 14 residues. CDR3 nucleotides: TGTGCCAGCAGTGACAAAGGCCTAAATCAGCCCCAGCATTTT. Its protein product is CASSDKGLNQPQHF.

The chain recombines TRBV10-3 with TRBJ1-2, with 9 bases aligning to TRBD1. The CDR3 covers 14 residues. J was trimmed by 8 bases and V by 0 bases; bases with no gene match: 4. The germline gives CDR1 ENHRY, CDR2 SYGVKD. CDR3 nucleotides: TGTGCCATCAGTGAGTCGACAGGGGGAAGAGGCTACACCTTC. Its translation: CAISESTGGRGYTF.

This clone is a singleton in its sample. The chain recombines TRBV27 with TRBJ2-3; 9 nucleotides agree with TRBD2. The CDR3 is 13 amino acids. Germline V lookup: CDR1 MNHEY, CDR2 SMNVEV (reference sequence). V lost 7 bases to trimming and J lost 7 bases; unmatched junction nucleotides: 6. CDR3 nucleotides: TGTGCCAGCATGCGGGAGGGCCTGCATACGCAGTATTTT. Translation: CASMREGLHTQYF.

V gene TRBV9 combines with J gene TRBJ1-1; no definite D call. The CDR3 covers 16 residues. Between the trimmed V and J ends, which lost 3 bases and 7 bases, there was a span of 22 bases. Germline lookup yields CDR1 SGDLS and CDR2 YYNGEE. The CDR3 loop reads CASSALSRDRNLEAFF. CDR3 bases: TGTGCCAGCAGCGCCCTCTCTCGGGATAGAAATCTTGAAGCTTTCTTT.

This clone was seen just once. The chain employs TRBV10-3 and TRBJ2-1, with D tentatively TRBD1 (5 bases). This CDR3 spans 19 amino acids. The germline CDR1 and CDR2 sequences are ENHRY and SYGVKD. V was cut by 0 bases and J by 1 base, with 19 bases left in between. CDR3 nucleotide sequence: TGTGCCATCAGTGAGTCGGTCTGGTCAGGACAAGAGTCCTACAATGAGCAGTTCTTC. Translation: CAISESVWSGQESYNEQFF.

The rearrangement uses TRBV7-3 and TRBJ2-5; 12 positions match TRBD2. V shed 5 bases and J 5 bases; nucleotides not matched to a gene: 9. The CDR3 is 16 residues long. The V gene's germline CDR1 is SGHTA and CDR2 FQGTGA. CDR3 nucleotides: TGTGCCAGCAGCCCTAGGGGACTAGCGGGTCAGGAGACCCAGTACTTC. Its protein is CASSPRGLAGQETQYF.

This sequence joins TRBV27 and TRBJ2-7; D possibly corresponds to TRBD2 (6 bases). CDR3 size: 16 residues. The germline CDR1 and CDR2 sequences are MNHEY and SMNVEV (reference sequence). Trimming removed 7 bases at V and 2 bases at J, with 21 bases between. This chain's CDR3 is CASTAIGRTPAYEQYF. The CDR3 region has the DNA TGTGCCAGCACCGCAATTGGGAGGACCCCAGCCTACGAGCAGTACTTC.

The J gene is TRBJ1-1, the V gene TRBV11-2; 9 bases fit TRBD1. Germline V lookup: CDR1 SGHAT, CDR2 FQNNGV. V lost 2 bases and J lost 0; bases outside the gene matches: 10. This CDR3 is built from 18 residues. CDR3 amino acids: CASSLTSTGGYMNTEAFF. In nucleotides, the CDR3 is TGTGCCAGCAGCTTAACCTCAACAGGGGGCTACATGAACACTGAAGCTTTCTTT.